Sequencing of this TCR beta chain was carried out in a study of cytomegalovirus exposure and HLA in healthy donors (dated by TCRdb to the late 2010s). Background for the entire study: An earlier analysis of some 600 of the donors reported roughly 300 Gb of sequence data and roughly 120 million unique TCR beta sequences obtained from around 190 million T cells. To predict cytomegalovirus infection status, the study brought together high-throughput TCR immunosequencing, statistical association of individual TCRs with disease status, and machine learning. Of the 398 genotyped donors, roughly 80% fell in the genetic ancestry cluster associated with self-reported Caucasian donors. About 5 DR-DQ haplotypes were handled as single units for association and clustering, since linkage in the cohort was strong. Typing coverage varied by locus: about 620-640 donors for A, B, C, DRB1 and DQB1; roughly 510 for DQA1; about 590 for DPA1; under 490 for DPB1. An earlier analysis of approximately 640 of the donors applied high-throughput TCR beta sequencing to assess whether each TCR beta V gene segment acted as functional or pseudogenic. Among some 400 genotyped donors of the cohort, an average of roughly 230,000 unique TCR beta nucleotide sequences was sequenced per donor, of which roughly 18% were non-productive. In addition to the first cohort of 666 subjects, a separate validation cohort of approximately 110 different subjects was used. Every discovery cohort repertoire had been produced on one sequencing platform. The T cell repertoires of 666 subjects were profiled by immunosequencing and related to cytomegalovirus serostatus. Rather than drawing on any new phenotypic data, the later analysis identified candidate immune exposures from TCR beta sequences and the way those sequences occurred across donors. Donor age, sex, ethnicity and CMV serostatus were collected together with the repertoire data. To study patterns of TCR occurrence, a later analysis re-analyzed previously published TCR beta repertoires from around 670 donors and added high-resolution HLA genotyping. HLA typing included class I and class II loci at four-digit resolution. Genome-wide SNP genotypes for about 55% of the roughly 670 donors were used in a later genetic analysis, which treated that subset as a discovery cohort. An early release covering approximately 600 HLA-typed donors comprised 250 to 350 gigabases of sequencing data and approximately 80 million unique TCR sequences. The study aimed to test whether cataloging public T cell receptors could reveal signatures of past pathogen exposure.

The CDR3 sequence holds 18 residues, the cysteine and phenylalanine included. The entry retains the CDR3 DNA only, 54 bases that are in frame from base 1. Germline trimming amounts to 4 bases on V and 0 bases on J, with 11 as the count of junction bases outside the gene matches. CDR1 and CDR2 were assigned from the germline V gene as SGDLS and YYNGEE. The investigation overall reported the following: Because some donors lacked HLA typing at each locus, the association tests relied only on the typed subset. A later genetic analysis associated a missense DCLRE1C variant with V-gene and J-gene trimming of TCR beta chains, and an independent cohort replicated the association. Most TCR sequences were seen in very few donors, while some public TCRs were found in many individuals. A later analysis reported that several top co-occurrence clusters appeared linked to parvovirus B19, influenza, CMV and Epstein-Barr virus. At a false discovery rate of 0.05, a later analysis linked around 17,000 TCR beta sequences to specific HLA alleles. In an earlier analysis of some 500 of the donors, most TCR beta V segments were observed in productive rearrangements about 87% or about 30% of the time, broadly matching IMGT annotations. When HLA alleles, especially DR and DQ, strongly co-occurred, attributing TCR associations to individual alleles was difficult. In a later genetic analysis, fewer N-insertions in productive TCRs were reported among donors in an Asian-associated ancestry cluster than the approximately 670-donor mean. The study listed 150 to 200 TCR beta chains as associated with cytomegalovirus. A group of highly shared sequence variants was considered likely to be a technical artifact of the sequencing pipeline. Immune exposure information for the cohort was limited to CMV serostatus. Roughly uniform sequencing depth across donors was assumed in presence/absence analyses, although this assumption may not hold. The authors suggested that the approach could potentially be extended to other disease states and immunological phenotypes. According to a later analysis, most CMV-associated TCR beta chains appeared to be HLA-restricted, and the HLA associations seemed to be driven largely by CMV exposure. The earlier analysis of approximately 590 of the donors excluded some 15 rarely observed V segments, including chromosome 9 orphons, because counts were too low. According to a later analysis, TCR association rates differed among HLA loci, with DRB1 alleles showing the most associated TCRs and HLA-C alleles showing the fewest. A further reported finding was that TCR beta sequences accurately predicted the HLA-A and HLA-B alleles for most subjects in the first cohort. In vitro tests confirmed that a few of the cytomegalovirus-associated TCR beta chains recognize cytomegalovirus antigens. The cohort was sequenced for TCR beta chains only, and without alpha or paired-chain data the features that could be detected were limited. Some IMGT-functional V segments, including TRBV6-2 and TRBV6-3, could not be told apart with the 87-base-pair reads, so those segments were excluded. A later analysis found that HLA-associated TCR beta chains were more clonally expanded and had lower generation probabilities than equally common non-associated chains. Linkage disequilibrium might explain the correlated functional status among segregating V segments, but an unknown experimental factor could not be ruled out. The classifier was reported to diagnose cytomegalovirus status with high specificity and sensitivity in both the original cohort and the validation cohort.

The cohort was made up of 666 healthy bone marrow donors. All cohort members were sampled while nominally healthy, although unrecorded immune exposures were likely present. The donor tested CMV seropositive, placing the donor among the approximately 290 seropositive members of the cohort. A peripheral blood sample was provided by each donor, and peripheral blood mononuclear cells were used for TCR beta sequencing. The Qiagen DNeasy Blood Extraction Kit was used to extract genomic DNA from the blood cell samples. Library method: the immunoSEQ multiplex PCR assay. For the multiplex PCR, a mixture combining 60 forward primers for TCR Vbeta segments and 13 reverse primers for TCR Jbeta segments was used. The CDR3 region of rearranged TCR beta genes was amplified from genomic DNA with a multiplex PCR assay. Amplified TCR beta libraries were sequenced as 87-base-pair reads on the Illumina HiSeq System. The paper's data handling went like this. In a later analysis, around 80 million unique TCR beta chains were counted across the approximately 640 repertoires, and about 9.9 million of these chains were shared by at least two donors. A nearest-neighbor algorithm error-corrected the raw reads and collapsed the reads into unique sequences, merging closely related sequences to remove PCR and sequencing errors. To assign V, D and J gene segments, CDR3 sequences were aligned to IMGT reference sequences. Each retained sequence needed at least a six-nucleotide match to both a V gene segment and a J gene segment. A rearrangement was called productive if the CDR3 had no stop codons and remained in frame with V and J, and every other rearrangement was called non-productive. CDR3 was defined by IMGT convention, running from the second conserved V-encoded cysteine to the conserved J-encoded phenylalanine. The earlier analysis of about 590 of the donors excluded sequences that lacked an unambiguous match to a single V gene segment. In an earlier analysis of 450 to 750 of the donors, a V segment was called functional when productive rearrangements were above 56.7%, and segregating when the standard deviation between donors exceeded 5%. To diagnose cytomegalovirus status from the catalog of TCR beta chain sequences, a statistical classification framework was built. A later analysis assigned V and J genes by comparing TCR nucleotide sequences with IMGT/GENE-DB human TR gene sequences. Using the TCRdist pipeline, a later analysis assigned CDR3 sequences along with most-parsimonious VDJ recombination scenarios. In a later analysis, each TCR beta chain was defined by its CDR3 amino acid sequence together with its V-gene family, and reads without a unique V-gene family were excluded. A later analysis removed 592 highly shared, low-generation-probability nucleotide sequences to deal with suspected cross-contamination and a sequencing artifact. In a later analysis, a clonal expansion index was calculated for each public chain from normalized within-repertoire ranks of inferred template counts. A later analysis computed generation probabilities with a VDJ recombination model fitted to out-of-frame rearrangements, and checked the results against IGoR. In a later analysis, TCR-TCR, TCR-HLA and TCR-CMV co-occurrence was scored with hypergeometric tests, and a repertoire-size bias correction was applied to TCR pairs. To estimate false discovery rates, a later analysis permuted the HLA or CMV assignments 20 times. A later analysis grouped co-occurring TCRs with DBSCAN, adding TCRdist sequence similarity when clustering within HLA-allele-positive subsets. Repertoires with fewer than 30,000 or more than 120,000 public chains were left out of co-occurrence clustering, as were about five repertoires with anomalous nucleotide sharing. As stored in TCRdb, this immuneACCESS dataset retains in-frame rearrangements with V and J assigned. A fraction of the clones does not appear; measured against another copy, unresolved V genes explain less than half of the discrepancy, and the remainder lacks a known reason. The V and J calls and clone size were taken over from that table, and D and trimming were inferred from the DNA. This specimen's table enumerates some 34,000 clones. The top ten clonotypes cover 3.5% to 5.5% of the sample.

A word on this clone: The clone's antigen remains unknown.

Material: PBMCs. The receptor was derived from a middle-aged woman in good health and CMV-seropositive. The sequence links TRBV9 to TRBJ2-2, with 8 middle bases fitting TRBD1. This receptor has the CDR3 CASSRQGTERSNTGELFF. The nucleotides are TGTGCCAGCAGCCGACAGGGGACCGAACGTTCGAACACCGGGGAGCTGTTTTTT.